What follows describes a single TCR beta chain. Its antigen is not known. The data belong to a study of cytomegalovirus exposure and HLA in healthy donors. Study-level points and caveats: Researchers had no immune exposure information except CMV serostatus available. Most subjects' HLA-A and HLA-B alleles were reportedly predicted from TCR beta sequences. A list of 164 TCR beta chains associated with cytomegalovirus was given.

The CDR3 has 16 residues. V was trimmed by 1 base and J by 0 bases, leaving 10 bases between them. Germline CDR1 is LNHDA and CDR2 is SQIVND (reference sequence). Primers: 60 Vbeta forward and 13 Jbeta reverse. Assay used: immunoSEQ multiplex PCR; TCRdb lists only in-frame clones, some missing. Here the sample spans approximately 210,000 clones, approximately 85% being singletons. At the time of sampling, donors were nominally healthy, though unrecorded immune exposures were likely. The chain is built from TRBV19 and TRBJ1-5, with D maybe TRBD1 (5 bases). Material: PBMCs. This receptor was identified in a man aged 18 to 29 in good health and CMV-seronegative. As DNA, the CDR3 is TGTGCCAGTAGTATAGGACAGAGCTATAGCAATCAGCCCCAGCATTTT. It yields the protein CASSIGQSYSNQPQHF.